This TCR beta chain derives from a study of human versus mouse CDR3 diversity and MHC coevolution. Study summary: Each sample yielded about 0.6 x 10^7 to 1.6 x 10^7 valid reads. Study observations and caveats: Among all groups, most of the three human donors showed least clonal inequality.

Only in-frame clones appear in the TCRdb table, and some are missing; sequencing was by immunoSEQ multiplex PCR. The sample records tens of thousands of clones, about 94% being singletons. This clone was seen only once. What it binds is unknown. Trimming removed 5 bases from V and 4 bases from J; junction bases left unmatched: 8. Germline V gene data show CDR1 as MDHEN and CDR2 as SYDVKM. The CDR3 has 16 amino acids. Naive CD4 T cells, CD45RO-negative and CD62L-positive, were flow-sorted from PBMCs. This chain uses TRBV28 with TRBJ2-3; 11 positions agree with TRBD2. The clonotype comes from a person aged 25 to 69 in good health. Sequencing used naive CD4+ T cells from blood. As for subset: CD45RO-negative CD62L-positive naive CD4 T cells. The CDR3 region has the DNA TGTGCCAGCAGTCCAAGGGGTAGCGGGAGGGCAGATACGCAGTATTTT. Translated, it gives CASSPRGSGRADTQYF.